This TCR beta chain was identified in a study of blood T cell repertoires in COVID-19. Only in-frame clones appear in the TCRdb table, and some are missing; sequencing was by immunoSEQ multiplex PCR. The data hold around 150,000 clones, with 65% to 90% observed a single time. V gave up 5 bases and J gave up 0 bases, with 15 bases separating them. In germline, CDR1 is SGHTA, CDR2 FQGNSA. This CDR3 comprises 16 residues. This sequence joins TRBV7-2 and TRBJ2-3; D might be TRBD1 (6 bases). This TCR was sampled from a woman between 40 and 50 years old with COVID-19, enrolled during active disease. The sequenced sample consisted of peripheral blood. The CDR3 DNA sequence: TGTGCCAGCAGCATACAGGGACCTACTAGCACAGATACGCAGTATTTT. This sequence encodes CASSIQGPTSTDTQYF. Together with reference TRBV7-2 and TRBJ2-3, the CDR3 gives the full variable domain: GAGVSQSPSNKVTEKGKDVELRCDPISGHTALYWYRQSLGQGLEFLIYFQGNSAPDKSGLPSDRFSAERTGGSVSTLTIQRTQQEDSAVYLCASSIQGPTSTDTQYFGPGTRLTVL.